A single sample gave rise to the 7 T cell receptor beta chains below, sequenced in a study of cytomegalovirus exposure and HLA in healthy donors. The PCR had 60 Vbeta and 13 Jbeta primers. Some clones are missing from TCRdb's copy, which holds only in-frame ones; the method was immunoSEQ multiplex PCR. The sample consists of 100,000 to 140,000 clones, 65% to 85% of them appearing once. The sequenced sample consisted of PBMCs. These TCRs come from a man between 25 and 39 years old in good health and CMV-seronegative.

This clone turned up a few times. The rearrangement uses TRBV6-1 and TRBJ1-5; D call uncertain. The CDR3 has 12 residues. Between the trimmed V and J ends, which lost 11 bases and 0 bases, there was a span of 8 bases. The germline CDR1 and CDR2 sequences are MNHNS and SASEGT. The CDR3 spells CAGGFSNQPQHF. DNA of the CDR3: TGTGCCGGCGGGTTTAGCAATCAGCCCCAGCATTTT.

The rearrangement links TRBV29-1 to TRBJ1-1, with TRBD1 matching over 12 bases. The J segment lost 1 base and the V segment lost 6 bases, leaving 15 bases of the junction unmatched. CDR3 length: 18 amino acids. Germline CDR1 and CDR2: SQVTM and ANQGSEA. The CDR3 is CSVTPGTGGARANTEAFF. CDR3 DNA: TGCAGCGTGACTCCCGGGACAGGGGGCGCAAGGGCGAACACTGAAGCTTTCTTT. The complete variable domain, with remaining parts taken from reference TRBV29-1 and TRBJ1-1, reads SAVISQKPSRDICQRGTSLTIQCQVDSQVTMMFWYRQQPGQSLTLIATANQGSEATYESGFVIDKFPISRPNLTFSTLTVSNMSPEDSSIYLCSVTPGTGGARANTEAFFGQGTRLTVV.

The rearrangement uses TRBV6-7 and TRBJ1-4, with D perhaps TRBD1 (5 bases). TRBV6-7 is recorded as an ORF, its role being uncertain. Trimming stripped 4 bases from V and 7 bases from J, with 19 bases between. The CDR3 length is 16 residues. CDR3 sequence: CASSSRANWKGEKLFF. The CDR3 bases are TGTGCCAGCAGTTCCAGGGCCAACTGGAAGGGTGAAAAACTGTTTTTT.

This sequence joins TRBV29-1 and TRBJ1-5; D remains ambiguous. Trimming shortened V by 7 bases and J by 1 base, and 11 bases separated the two germline ends. Germline CDR1 reads SQVTM; CDR2 reads ANQGSEA. The CDR3 covers 13 residues. CDR3 sequence (DNA): TGCAGCGGCCAAGCGGGCAGCAATCAGCCCCAGCATTTT. As protein: CSGQAGSNQPQHF.

The V and J genes are TRBV13 and TRBJ2-7; no clear D gene. Germline V gene lookup returns CDR1 PRHDT and CDR2 FYEKMQ (reference sequence). There are 15 residues in the CDR3. The germline V and J ends were trimmed by 0 bases and 3 bases, with 12 bases remaining between them. CDR3 sequence: CASSLGWQANYEQYF. The CDR3 DNA reads as TGTGCCAGCAGCTTAGGCTGGCAGGCGAACTACGAGCAGTACTTC.

Only a few counts were recorded for this clone. The gene calls are TRBV6-5 and TRBJ1-2; D is undetermined. Germline V CDR1 and CDR2: MNHEY, SVGAGI. This CDR3 is 14 amino acids long. The V end was cut by 5 bases, the J end by 8 bases, with 18 bases between. CDR3 protein: CASSIFGLGEGYTF. CDR3 DNA sequence: TGTGCCAGCAGTATTTTTGGACTCGGAGAAGGCTACACCTTC.

V is TRBV9 and J is TRBJ2-5, with TRBD2 matching 10 bases. The CDR3 consists of 17 residues. Per the germline V gene, CDR1 is SGDLS and CDR2 is YYNGEE. V gave up 3 bases and J gave up 4 bases; unmatched junction bases: 12. CDR3 in DNA: TGTGCCAGCAGCGCGTCGACTAGCGGGCCCCCGTTAGAGACCCAGTACTTC. This gives the protein CASSASTSGPPLETQYF.